Listed below are T cell receptor beta chains from one sample, sequenced in a study of shared clonotypes between healthy human individuals. Some clones are missing from TCRdb's copy, which holds only in-frame ones; the method was immunoSEQ multiplex PCR. The sample yields roughly 2 million clones, 85% to 95% seen once. The sample taken for sequencing was naive CD8+ T cells sorted from blood. The receptors were sampled from a man between 18 and 29 years old in good health. CDR3s include the opening cysteine and the closing phenylalanine or tryptophan. A D gene is named only where the DNA matches it firmly. Clone size appears in some rows only: once, few, many, or a class for an expanded clone.

V: TRBV7-2; J: TRBJ2-7; size: NA; D: NA; DNA: TGTGCCAGCAGCGGTCACGGTTTTTCCTACGAGCAGTACTTC; CDR3: CASSGHGFSYEQYF
V: TRBV6-6; J: TRBJ1-5; size: once; D: NA; DNA: TGTGCCAGCAGTTCTTCCGTATATAGCAATCAGCCCCAGCATTTT; CDR3: CASSSSVYSNQPQHF
V: TRBV4-3; J: TRBJ2-7; size: NA; D: TRBD2; DNA: TGCGCCAGCAGCCAAGGGGCCAGCGGGGGCTACGAGCAGTACTTC; CDR3: CASSQGASGGYEQYF
V: TRBV7-9; J: TRBJ1-5; size: few; D: NA; DNA: TGTGCCAGCAGCTTAGGCGGGGGCAATCAGCCCCAGCATTTT; CDR3: CASSLGGGNQPQHF
V: TRBV4-1; J: TRBJ2-1; size: NA; D: TRBD1; DNA: TGCGCCAGCAGCCCGGTTCCCGGGACAGGTACGCTTGAGCAGTTCTTC; CDR3: CASSPVPGTGTLEQFF
V: TRBV4-1; J: TRBJ1-5; size: once; D: NA; DNA: TGCGCCAGCAGCCAAGAGTTCAGCAATCAGCCCCAGCATTTT; CDR3: CASSQEFSNQPQHF
V: TRBV30; J: TRBJ2-7; size: NA; D: NA; DNA: TGTGCCTGGAGTGAAAGGGTCCGAGGCGAGCAGTACTTC; CDR3: CAWSERVRGEQYF
V: TRBV7-9; J: TRBJ1-1; size: NA; D: TRBD1; DNA: TGTGCCAGCAGAATAGGGAGACAGGGGAAGAACACTGAAGCTTTCTTT; CDR3: CASRIGRQGKNTEAFF
V: TRBV27; J: TRBJ2-1; size: NA; D: TRBD2; DNA: TGTGCCAGCAGTTTCGACGGGGGCTGGGGACTAGCGGGGTACCACGATGAGCAGTTCTTC; CDR3: CASSFDGGWGLAGYHDEQFF
V: TRBV7-6; J: TRBJ2-2; size: NA; D: NA; DNA: TGTGCCGTGACAAGGTCGCTCACCGGGGAGCTGTTTTTT; CDR3: CAVTRSLTGELFF
V: TRBV6-6; J: TRBJ2-5; size: NA; D: TRBD2; DNA: TGTGCCAGCTCGGAGGGACTAGCGGGAGGAAAAGAGACCCAGTACTTC; CDR3: CASSEGLAGGKETQYF
V: TRBV4-3; J: TRBJ2-3; size: NA; D: NA; DNA: TGCGCCAGCAGCCAAGAGGGGCCCCCTCTAAGCACAGATACGCAGTATTTT; CDR3: CASSQEGPPLSTDTQYF
V: TRBV27; J: TRBJ1-2; size: NA; D: NA; DNA: TGTGCCAGCAGCCACCTCGGGGACTATGGCTACACCTTC; CDR3: CASSHLGDYGYTF
V: TRBV29-1; J: TRBJ1-2; size: once; D: NA; DNA: TGCAGCGTTGAATTGAAGGGGGGCTATGGCTACACCTTC; CDR3: CSVELKGGYGYTF
V: TRBV9; J: TRBJ2-3; size: NA; D: NA; DNA: TGTGCCAGCAGCGTATTGGGGGCTACCAACACAGATACGCAGTATTTT; CDR3: CASSVLGATNTDTQYF
V: TRBV5-6; J: TRBJ2-7; size: once; D: NA; DNA: TGTGCCAGCAGCTCCGAGACACCCGAGCAGTACTTC; CDR3: CASSSETPEQYF
V: TRBV28; J: TRBJ2-7; size: NA; D: TRBD2; DNA: TGTGCCAGCAGTTTACCGGGGGGCTCCTACGAGCAGTACTTC; CDR3: CASSLPGGSYEQYF
V: TRBV4-1; J: TRBJ2-7; size: NA; D: TRBD1; DNA: TGCGCCAGCACCCCGACCGGGACAGGGATCTACGAGCAGTACTTC; CDR3: CASTPTGTGIYEQYF
V: TRBV6-5; J: TRBJ1-2; size: NA; D: NA; DNA: TGTGCCAGCAGTTACGGCGATCCCGACTATGGCTACACCTTC; CDR3: CASSYGDPDYGYTF
V: TRBV27; J: TRBJ1-5; size: NA; D: NA; DNA: TGTGCCAGCAGTTTATCGCCGGGCTTAAATCAGCCCCAGCATTTT; CDR3: CASSLSPGLNQPQHF
V: TRBV29-1; J: TRBJ2-6; size: NA; D: TRBD1; DNA: TGCAGCGCCGTGGACAGGGCTGGGGCCAACGTCCTGACTTTC; CDR3: CSAVDRAGANVLTF
V: TRBV9; J: TRBJ2-1; size: NA; D: TRBD2; DNA: TGTGCCAGCAGCTCCCGGGGGGGATCCTACAATGAGCAGTTCTTC; CDR3: CASSSRGGSYNEQFF
V: TRBV6-1; J: TRBJ2-7; size: NA; D: TRBD2; DNA: TGTGCCAGCTCAAATTTTTTGACTAGCCTGTACGAGCAGTACTTC; CDR3: CASSNFLTSLYEQYF